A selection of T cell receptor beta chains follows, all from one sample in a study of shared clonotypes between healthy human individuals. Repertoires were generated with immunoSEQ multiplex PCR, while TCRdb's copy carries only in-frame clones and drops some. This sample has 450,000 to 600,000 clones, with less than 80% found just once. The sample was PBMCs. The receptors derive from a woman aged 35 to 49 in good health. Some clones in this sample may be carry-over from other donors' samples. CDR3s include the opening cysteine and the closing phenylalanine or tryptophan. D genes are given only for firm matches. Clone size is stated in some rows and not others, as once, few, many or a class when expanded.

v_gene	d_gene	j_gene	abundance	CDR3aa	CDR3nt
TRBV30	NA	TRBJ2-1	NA	CAWAGTRSGNEQFF	TGTGCCTGGGCCGGGACTCGCTCTGGCAATGAGCAGTTCTTC
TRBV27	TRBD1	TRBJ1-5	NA	CASSFTRTGFGNQPQHF	TGTGCCAGCAGTTTCACTCGGACAGGGTTCGGCAATCAGCCCCAGCATTTT
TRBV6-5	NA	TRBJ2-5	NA	CASNLRAPQETQYF	TGTGCCAGCAATTTACGGGCCCCTCAAGAGACCCAGTACTTC
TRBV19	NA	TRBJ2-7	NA	CASSIGAGPGYEQYF	TGTGCCAGTAGTATAGGGGCGGGTCCGGGCTACGAGCAGTACTTC
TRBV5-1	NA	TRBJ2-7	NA	CASSGKQGVDHEQYF	TGCGCCAGCAGCGGAAAACAGGGAGTTGACCACGAGCAGTACTTC
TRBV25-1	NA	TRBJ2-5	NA	CASSAWGIEETQYF	TGTGCCAGCAGTGCCTGGGGCATAGAAGAGACCCAGTACTTC
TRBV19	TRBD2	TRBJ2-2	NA	CASTRARTSGRITGELFF	TGTGCCAGTACACGGGCCCGGACTAGCGGGAGAATCACCGGGGAGCTGTTTTTT
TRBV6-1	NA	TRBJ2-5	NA	CASSGLTGRAGTQYF	TGTGCCAGCAGTGGGCTGACAGGGAGGGCGGGGACCCAGTACTTC
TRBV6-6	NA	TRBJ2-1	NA	CASTLASAYNEQFF	TGTGCCAGCACCTTGGCTAGCGCGTACAATGAGCAGTTCTTC
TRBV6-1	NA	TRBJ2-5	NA	CASSALRGVPFLNQETQYF	TGTGCCAGCAGTGCACTGAGGGGGGTCCCGTTCTTAAACCAAGAGACCCAGTACTTC
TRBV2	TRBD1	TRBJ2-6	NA	CASSEGFRTGNRFGANVLTF	TGTGCCAGCAGTGAGGGATTCAGGACAGGGAATCGTTTTGGGGCCAACGTCCTGACTTTC
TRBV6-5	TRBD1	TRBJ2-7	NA	CASRFTGGVEQYF	TGTGCCAGCAGATTCACAGGGGGCGTCGAGCAGTACTTC
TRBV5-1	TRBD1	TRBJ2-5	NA	CASSPQDRDQETQYF	TGCGCCAGCAGCCCCCAGGACAGGGACCAAGAGACCCAGTACTTC
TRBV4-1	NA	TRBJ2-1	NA	CASSQARERSYNEQFF	TGCGCCAGCAGCCAAGCACGGGAGCGGTCCTACAATGAGCAGTTCTTC
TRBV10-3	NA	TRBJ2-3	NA	CAISVGGTYTDTQYF	TGTGCCATCAGTGTCGGCGGGACCTACACAGATACGCAGTATTTT
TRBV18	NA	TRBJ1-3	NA	CASSLLTQGSGNTIYF	TGTGCCAGCTCACTCCTAACCCAGGGTTCAGGAAACACCATATATTTT
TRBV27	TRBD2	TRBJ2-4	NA	CASSVGTSGNIQYF	TGTGCCAGCAGTGTCGGGACTAGCGGGAACATTCAGTACTTC
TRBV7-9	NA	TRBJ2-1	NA	CASSSAGPEQFF	TGTGCCAGCAGCTCTGCAGGGCCGGAGCAGTTCTTC
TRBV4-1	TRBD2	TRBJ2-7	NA	CASSQALEAGVYTYEQYF	TGCGCCAGCAGCCAAGCACTGGAAGCGGGAGTGTACACCTACGAGCAGTACTTC
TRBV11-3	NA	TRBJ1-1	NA	CASSLFQGTEAFF	TGTGCCAGCAGCTTATTTCAGGGTACTGAAGCTTTCTTT
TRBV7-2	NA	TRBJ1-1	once	CASSLGRMNTEAFF	TGTGCCAGCAGCTTAGGACGGATGAACACTGAAGCTTTCTTT
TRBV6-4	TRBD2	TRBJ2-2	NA	CASSSRGLAGNTGELFF	TGTGCCAGCAGTTCAAGGGGACTAGCGGGGAACACCGGGGAGCTGTTTTTT
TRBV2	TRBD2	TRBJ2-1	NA	CASSSTGTSGDYNEQFF	TGTGCCAGCAGTAGTACCGGGACTAGCGGGGACTACAATGAGCAGTTCTTC
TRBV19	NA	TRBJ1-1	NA	CASSIEDSVAFF	TGTGCCAGTAGTATAGAAGACAGCGTAGCTTTCTTT
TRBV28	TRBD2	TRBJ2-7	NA	CASSSTGLGLYEQYF	TGTGCCAGCAGTTCCACCGGACTAGGTTTATACGAGCAGTACTTC
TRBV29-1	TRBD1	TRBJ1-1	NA	CSVGDRDLEAFF	TGCAGCGTTGGTGACAGGGACCTTGAAGCTTTCTTT
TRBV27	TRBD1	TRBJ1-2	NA	CASSTGTGDRYGYTF	TGTGCCAGCAGTACCGGGACAGGGGACCGCTATGGCTACACCTTC
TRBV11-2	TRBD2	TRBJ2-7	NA	CASSVSGAAYEQYF	TGTGCCAGCAGCGTTAGCGGGGCGGCCTACGAGCAGTACTTC
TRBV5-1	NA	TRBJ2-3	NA	CASSSGTLTDTQYF	TGCGCCAGCAGTTCCGGGACACTCACAGATACGCAGTATTTT
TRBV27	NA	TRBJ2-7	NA	CASSLRSTPYEQYF	TGTGCCAGCAGTTTAAGATCGACCCCCTACGAGCAGTACTTC
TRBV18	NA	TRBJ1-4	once	CASSSKYADEKLFF	TGTGCCAGCTCATCCAAATACGCAGATGAAAAACTGTTTTTT
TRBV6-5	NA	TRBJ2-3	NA	CASRIGPSDTQYF	TGTGCCAGCAGAATCGGACCCTCAGATACGCAGTATTTT
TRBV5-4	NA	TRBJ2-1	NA	CASSPGGPGAYNEQFF	TGTGCCAGCAGCCCCGGGGGGCCCGGAGCCTACAATGAGCAGTTCTTC
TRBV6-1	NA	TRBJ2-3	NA	CASSEKLGEDTQYF	TGTGCCAGCAGTGAGAAATTGGGGGAAGATACGCAGTATTTT
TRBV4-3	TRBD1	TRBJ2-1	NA	CASSQDWTGETLDEQFF	TGCGCCAGCAGCCAAGACTGGACAGGCGAAACGCTGGATGAGCAGTTCTTC
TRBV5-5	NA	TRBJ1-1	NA	CASRGLDAEAFF	TGTGCCAGCCGGGGACTTGACGCTGAAGCTTTCTTT
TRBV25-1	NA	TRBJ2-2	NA	CASVDRLNTGELFF	TGTGCCAGCGTTGACAGGCTAAACACCGGGGAGCTGTTTTTT
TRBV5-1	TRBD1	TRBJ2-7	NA	CASRGQGYEQYF	TGCGCCAGCAGGGGACAGGGCTACGAGCAGTACTTC
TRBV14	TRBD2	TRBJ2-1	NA	CASSLISGSYNEQFF	TGTGCCAGCAGCCTAATTAGCGGGAGCTACAATGAGCAGTTCTTC
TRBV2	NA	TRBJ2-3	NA	CASRWTSSTDTQYF	TGTGCCAGCAGGTGGACTTCTAGCACAGATACGCAGTATTTT
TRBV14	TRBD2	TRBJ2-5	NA	CASSKGLAGGETQYF	TGTGCCAGCAGCAAGGGACTAGCGGGAGGAGAGACCCAGTACTTC
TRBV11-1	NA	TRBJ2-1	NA	CASSLSGYSGSYNEQFF	TGTGCCAGCAGCTTATCGGGGTATTCTGGCTCCTACAATGAGCAGTTCTTC
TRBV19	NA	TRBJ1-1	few	CASRLQDSMNTEAFF	TGTGCCAGTAGACTCCAGGACAGCATGAACACTGAAGCTTTCTTT
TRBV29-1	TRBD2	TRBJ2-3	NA	CSVEEGRGYTQYF	TGCAGCGTTGAGGAGGGGAGGGGCTATACGCAGTATTTT
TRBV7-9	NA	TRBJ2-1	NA	CASSLGAGNYNEQFF	TGTGCCAGCAGCTTAGGTGCAGGGAACTACAATGAGCAGTTCTTC
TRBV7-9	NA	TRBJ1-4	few	CASSHRQAVDNEKLFF	TGTGCCAGCAGCCACCGACAGGCCGTAGATAATGAAAAACTGTTTTTT
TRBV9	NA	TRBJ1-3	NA	CASSPRRAISGNTIYF	TGTGCCAGCAGCCCCCGCAGGGCAATCTCCGGAAACACCATATATTTT
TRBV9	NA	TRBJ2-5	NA	CASSPAGADPGETQYF	TGTGCCAGCAGCCCCGCGGGTGCAGACCCGGGGGAGACCCAGTACTTC
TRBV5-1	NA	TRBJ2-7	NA	CASSLAPGTETYEQYF	TGCGCCAGCAGCTTGGCTCCAGGCACAGAAACCTACGAGCAGTACTTC
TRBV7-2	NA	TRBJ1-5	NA	CASSPDGINQPQHF	TGTGCCAGCAGCCCAGACGGTATCAATCAGCCCCAGCATTTT
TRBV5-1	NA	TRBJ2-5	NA	CASSLGIGDRFYF	TGCGCCAGCAGCTTGGGAATAGGAGACCGTTTTTACTTC
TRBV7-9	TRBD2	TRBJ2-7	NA	CASSLARASGDYEQYF	TGTGCCAGCAGCTTAGCGAGGGCTAGCGGAGACTACGAGCAGTACTTC
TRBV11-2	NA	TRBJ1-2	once	CASSFGQGSGYTF	TGTGCCAGCAGCTTCGGCCAGGGAAGCGGCTACACCTTC
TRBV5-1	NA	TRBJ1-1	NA	CASTLGGFLNTEAFF	TGCGCCAGCACCCTGGGGGGATTCCTAAACACTGAAGCTTTCTTT